This is a list of T cell receptor beta chains from one sample in a study of T cells after posttransplantation cyclophosphamide. Assay used: immunoSEQ multiplex PCR; TCRdb lists only in-frame clones, some missing. This set yields around 24,000 clones and no singletons; the top ten hold 6% to 7%. Sequenced input: PBMCs. These receptor sequences come from a woman aged 60-70 years in good health, CMV-negative, and a related stem cell transplant donor. CDR3s include the opening cysteine and the closing phenylalanine or tryptophan. D genes are given only for firm matches. Only part of the rows carry a size: once, few, many, or a class if the clone is expanded.

j_call: TRBJ2-2
v_call: TRBV28
d_call: -
clone_size: few
cdr3_aa: CASSLGGPGPKAGELFF

j_call: TRBJ1-1
v_call: TRBV6-6
d_call: -
clone_size: many
cdr3_aa: CASRPAGRDTEAFF

j_call: TRBJ1-2
v_call: TRBV28
d_call: -
clone_size: many
cdr3_aa: CASTTGGYGYTF

j_call: TRBJ2-1
v_call: TRBV27
d_call: TRBD2
clone_size: many
cdr3_aa: CASTLAGGWNEQFF

j_call: TRBJ2-1
v_call: TRBV5-1
d_call: TRBD2
clone_size: many
cdr3_aa: CASRGTSGGPYNEQFF

j_call: TRBJ1-5
v_call: TRBV18
d_call: TRBD1
clone_size: many
cdr3_aa: CASSGPDRGNQPQHF

j_call: TRBJ1-5
v_call: TRBV28
d_call: TRBD1
clone_size: many
cdr3_aa: CASSVPGQGDNQPQHF

j_call: TRBJ1-3
v_call: TRBV29-1
d_call: -
clone_size: few
cdr3_aa: CSAYSPSGNTIYF

j_call: TRBJ1-2
v_call: TRBV7-2
d_call: TRBD1
clone_size: -
cdr3_aa: CASSLRTGGYGYTF

j_call: TRBJ1-5
v_call: TRBV30
d_call: -
clone_size: many
cdr3_aa: CAWKVQNQPQHF

j_call: TRBJ2-3
v_call: TRBV10-3
d_call: -
clone_size: few
cdr3_aa: CAISEPRTDTQYF